The sequence of this T cell receptor (beta chain) was determined in a study of cytomegalovirus exposure and HLA in healthy donors. Both 60 Vbeta primers and 13 Jbeta primers went into the PCR. Measured with immunoSEQ multiplex PCR; TCRdb has only the in-frame clones, and not every one. The repertoire holds approximately 120,000 clones, around 80% seen once, with roughly an eighth in the top ten. The germline V gene has CDR1 SGDLS and CDR2 YYNGEE. The V end was cut by 0 bases, the J end by 7 bases, with 13 bases between. The CDR3 sequence is 15 residues long. This sequence originates from a woman in her fifties or sixties in good health and CMV-seropositive. The rearrangement joins TRBV9 to TRBJ1-4; D is possibly TRBD1 (6 bases). Sequencing was done on a sample of PBMCs. CDR3 sequence reads: CASSVDGGFGEKLFF. In DNA, the CDR3 is TGTGCCAGCAGCGTAGATGGGGGCTTCGGTGAAAAACTGTTTTTT.